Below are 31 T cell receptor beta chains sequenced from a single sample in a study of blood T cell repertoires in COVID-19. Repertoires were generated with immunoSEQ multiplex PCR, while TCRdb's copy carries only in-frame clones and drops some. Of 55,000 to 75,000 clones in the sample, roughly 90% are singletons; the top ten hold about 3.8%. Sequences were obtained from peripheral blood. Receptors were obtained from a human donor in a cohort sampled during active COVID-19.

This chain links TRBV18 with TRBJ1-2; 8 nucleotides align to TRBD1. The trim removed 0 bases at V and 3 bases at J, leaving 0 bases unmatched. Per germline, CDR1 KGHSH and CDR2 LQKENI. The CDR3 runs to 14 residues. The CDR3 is CASSPPDRDYGYTF. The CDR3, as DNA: TGTGCCAGCTCACCACCGGACAGGGACTATGGCTACACCTTC. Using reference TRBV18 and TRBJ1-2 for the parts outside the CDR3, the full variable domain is NAGVMQNPRHLVRRRGQEARLRCSPMKGHSHVYWYRQLPEEGLKFMVYLQKENIIDESGMPKERFSAEFPKEGPSILRIQQVVRGDSAAYFCASSPPDRDYGYTFGSGTRLTVV.

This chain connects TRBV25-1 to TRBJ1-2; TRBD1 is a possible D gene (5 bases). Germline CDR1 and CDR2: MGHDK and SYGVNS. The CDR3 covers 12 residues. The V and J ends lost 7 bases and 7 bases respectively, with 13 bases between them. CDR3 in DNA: TGTGCCAGCATTCGCAGGGCTTGTGGCTACACCTTC. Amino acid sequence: CASIRRACGYTF.

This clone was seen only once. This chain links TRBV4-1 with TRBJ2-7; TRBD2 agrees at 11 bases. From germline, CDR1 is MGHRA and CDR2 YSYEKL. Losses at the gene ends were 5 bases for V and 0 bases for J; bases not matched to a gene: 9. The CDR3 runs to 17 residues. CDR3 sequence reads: CASSTPGTSGGSYEQYF. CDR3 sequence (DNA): TGCGCCAGCAGCACCCCCGGGACTAGCGGCGGCTCCTACGAGCAGTACTTC.

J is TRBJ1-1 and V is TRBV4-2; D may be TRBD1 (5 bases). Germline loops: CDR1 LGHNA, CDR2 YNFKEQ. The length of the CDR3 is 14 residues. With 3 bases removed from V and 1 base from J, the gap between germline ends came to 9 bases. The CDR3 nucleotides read TGTGCCAGCAGCCAGGGGGGGGAGAACACTGAAGCTTTCTTT. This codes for CASSQGGENTEAFF.

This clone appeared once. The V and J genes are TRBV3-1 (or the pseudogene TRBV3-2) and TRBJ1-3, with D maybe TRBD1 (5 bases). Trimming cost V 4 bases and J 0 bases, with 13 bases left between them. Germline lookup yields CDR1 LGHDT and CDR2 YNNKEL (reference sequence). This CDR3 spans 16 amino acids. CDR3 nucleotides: TGTGCCAGCAGCCGAAACCCCGGGGGCTCTGGAAACACCATATATTTT. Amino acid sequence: CASSRNPGGSGNTIYF.

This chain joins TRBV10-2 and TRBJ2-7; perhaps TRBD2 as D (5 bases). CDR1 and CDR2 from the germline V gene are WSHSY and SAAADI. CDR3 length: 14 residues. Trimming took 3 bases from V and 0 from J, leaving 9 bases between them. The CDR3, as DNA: TGCGCCAGCAGTGACGGGAAAACCTCCTACGAGCAGTACTTC. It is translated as CASSDGKTSYEQYF.

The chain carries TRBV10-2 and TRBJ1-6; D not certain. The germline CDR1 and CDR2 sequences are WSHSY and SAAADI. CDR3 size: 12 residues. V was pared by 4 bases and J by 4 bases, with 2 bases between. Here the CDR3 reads CASSAYNSPLHF. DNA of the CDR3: TGCGCCAGCAGTGCTTATAATTCACCCCTCCACTTT.

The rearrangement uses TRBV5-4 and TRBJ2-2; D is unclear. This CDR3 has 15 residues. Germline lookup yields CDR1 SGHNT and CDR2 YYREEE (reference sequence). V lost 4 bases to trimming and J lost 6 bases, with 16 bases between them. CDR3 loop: CASSPTPSAAGELFF. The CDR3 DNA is TGTGCCAGCAGCCCGACTCCCTCTGCAGCCGGGGAGCTGTTTTTT.

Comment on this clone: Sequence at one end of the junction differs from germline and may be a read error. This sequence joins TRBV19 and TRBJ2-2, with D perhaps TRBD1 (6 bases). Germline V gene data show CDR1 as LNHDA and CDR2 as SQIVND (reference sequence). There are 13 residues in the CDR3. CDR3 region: CAREKTGGKGAVF. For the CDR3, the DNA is TGTGCCAGGGAGAAGACAGGTGGTAAGGGAGCTGTTTTT.

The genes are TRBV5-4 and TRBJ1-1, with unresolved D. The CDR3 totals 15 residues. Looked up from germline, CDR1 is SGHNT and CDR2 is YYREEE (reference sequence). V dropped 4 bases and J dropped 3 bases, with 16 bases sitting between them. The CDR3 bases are TGTGCCAGCAGCAATCCGTCCCGCGGCGACACTGAAGCTTTCTTT. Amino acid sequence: CASSNPSRGDTEAFF.

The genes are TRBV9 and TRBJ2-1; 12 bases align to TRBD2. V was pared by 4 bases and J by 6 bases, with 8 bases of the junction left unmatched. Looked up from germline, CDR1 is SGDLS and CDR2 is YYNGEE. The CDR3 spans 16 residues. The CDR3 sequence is CASSPATSGSFNEQFF. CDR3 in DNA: TGTGCCAGCAGCCCAGCGACTAGCGGGAGTTTCAATGAGCAGTTCTTC.

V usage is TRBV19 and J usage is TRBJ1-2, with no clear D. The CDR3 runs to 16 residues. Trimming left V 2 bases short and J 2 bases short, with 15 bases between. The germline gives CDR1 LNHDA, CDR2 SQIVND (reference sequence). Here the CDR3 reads CASSIQNSGGNYGYTF. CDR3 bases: TGTGCCAGTAGTATACAGAACTCGGGAGGGAACTATGGCTACACCTTC. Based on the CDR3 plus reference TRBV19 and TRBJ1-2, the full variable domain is DGGITQSPKYLFRKEGQNVTLSCEQNLNHDAMYWYRQDPGQGLRLIYYSQIVNDFQKGDIAEGYSVSREKKESFPLTVTSAQKNPTAFYLCASSIQNSGGNYGYTFGSGTRLTVV.

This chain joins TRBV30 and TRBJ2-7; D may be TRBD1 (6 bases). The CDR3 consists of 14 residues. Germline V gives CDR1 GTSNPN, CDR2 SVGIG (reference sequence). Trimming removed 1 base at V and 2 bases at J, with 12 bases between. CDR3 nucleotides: TGTGCCTGGAGTGCCTGGGACACTACCTACGAGCAGTACTTC. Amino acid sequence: CAWSAWDTTYEQYF.

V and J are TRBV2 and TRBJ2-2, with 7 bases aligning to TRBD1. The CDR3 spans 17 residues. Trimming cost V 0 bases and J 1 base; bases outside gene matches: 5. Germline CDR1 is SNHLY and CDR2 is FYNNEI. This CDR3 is CASSEATGARNTGELFF. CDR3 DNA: TGTGCCAGCAGTGAAGCAACAGGGGCGAGGAACACCGGGGAGCTGTTTTTT.

The CDR3 reads CSVWAVGGTDTQYF. CDR3 sequence (DNA): TGCAGCGTATGGGCCGTAGGGGGCACAGATACGCAGTATTTT. V and J are TRBV29-1 and TRBJ2-3, with D tentatively TRBD1 (5 bases). V lost 6 bases to trimming and J lost 1 base, with 14 bases between them. This CDR3 comprises 14 residues. Germline V gene lookup returns CDR1 SQVTM and CDR2 ANQGSEA.

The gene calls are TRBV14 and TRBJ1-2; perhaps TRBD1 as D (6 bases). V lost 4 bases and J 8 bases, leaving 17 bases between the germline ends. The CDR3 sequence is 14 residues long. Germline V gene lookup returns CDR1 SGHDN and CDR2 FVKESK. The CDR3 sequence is CASSPSWGGHGYTF. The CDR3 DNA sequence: TGTGCCAGCAGCCCTTCGTGGGGGGGCCACGGCTACACCTTC. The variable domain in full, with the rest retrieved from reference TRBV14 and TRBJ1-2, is EAGVTQFPSHSVIEKGQTVTLRCDPISGHDNLYWYRRVMGKEIKFLLHFVKESKQDESGMPNNRFLAERTGGTYSTLKVQPAELEDSGVYFCASSPSWGGHGYTFGSGTRLTVV.

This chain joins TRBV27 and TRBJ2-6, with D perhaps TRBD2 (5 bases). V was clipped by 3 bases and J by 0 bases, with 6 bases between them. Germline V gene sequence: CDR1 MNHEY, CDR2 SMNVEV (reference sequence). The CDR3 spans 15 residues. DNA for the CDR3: TGTGCCAGCAGTTTTGAGGGCTCTGGGGCCAACGTCCTGACTTTC. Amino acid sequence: CASSFEGSGANVLTF. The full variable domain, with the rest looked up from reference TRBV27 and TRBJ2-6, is EAQVTQNPRYLITVTGKKLTVTCSQNMNHEYMSWYRQDPGLGLRQIYYSMNVEVTDKGDVPEGYKVSRKEKRNFPLILESPSPNQTSLYFCASSFEGSGANVLTFGAGSRLTVL.

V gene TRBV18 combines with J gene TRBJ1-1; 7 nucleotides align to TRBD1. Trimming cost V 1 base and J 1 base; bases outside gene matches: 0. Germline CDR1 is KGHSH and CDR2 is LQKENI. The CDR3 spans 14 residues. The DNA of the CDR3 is TGTGCCAGCTCACCACGACAGGGGAACACTGAAGCTTTCTTT. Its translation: CASSPRQGNTEAFF. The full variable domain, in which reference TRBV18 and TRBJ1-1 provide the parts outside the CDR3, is NAGVMQNPRHLVRRRGQEARLRCSPMKGHSHVYWYRQLPEEGLKFMVYLQKENIIDESGMPKERFSAEFPKEGPSILRIQQVVRGDSAAYFCASSPRQGNTEAFFGQGTRLTVV.

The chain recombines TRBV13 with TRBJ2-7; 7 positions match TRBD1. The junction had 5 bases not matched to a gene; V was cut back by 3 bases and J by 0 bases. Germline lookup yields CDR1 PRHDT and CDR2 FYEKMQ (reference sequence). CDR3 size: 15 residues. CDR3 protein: CASSFDRAPSYEQYF. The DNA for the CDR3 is TGTGCCAGCAGCTTCGACAGGGCCCCCTCCTACGAGCAGTACTTC.

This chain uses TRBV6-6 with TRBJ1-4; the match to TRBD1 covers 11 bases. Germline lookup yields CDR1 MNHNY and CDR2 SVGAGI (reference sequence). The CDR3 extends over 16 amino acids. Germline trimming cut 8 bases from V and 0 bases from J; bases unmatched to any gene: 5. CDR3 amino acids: CASGTGGYSTNEKLFF. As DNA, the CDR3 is TGTGCCAGCGGGACAGGGGGTTACTCAACTAATGAAAAACTGTTTTTT.

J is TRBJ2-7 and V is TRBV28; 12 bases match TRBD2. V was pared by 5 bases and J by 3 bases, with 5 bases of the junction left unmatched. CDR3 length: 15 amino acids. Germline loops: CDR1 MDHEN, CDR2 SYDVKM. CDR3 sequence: CASSKGLAGFYEQYF. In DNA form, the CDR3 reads TGTGCCAGCAGTAAAGGACTAGCGGGGTTCTACGAGCAGTACTTC.

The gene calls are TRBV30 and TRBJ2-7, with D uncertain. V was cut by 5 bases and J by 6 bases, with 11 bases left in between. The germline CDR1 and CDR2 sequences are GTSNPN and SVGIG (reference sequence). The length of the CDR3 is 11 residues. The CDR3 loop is CAWEVGREQYF. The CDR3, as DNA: TGTGCCTGGGAAGTGGGCCGCGAGCAGTACTTC.

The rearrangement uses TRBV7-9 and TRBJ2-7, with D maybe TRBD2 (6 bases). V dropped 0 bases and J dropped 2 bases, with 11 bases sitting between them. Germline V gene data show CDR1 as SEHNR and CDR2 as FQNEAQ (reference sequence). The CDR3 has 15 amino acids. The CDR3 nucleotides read TGTGCCAGCAGCTTAGCGAGCGGGCCCACCTACGAGCAGTACTTC. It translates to CASSLASGPTYEQYF.

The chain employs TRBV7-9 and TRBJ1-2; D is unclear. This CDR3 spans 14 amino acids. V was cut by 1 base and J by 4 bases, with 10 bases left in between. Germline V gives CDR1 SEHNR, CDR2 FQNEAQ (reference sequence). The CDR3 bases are TGTGCCAGCAGCTTAGATTTGCAGATCTATGGCTACACCTTC. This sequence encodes CASSLDLQIYGYTF.

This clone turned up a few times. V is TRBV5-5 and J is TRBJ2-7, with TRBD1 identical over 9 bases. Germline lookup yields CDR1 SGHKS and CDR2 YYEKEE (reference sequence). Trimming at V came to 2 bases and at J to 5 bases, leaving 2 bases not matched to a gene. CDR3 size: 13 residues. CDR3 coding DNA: TGTGCCAGCAGCTTATGGACAGGGGACGAGCAGTACTTC. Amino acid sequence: CASSLWTGDEQYF.

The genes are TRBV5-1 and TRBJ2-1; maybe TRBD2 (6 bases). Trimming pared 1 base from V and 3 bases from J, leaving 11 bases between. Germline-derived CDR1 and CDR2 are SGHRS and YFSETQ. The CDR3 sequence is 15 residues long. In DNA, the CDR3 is TGCGCCAGCAGCTTGAGCGGGCCGCGCTACAATGAGCAGTTCTTC. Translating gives CASSLSGPRYNEQFF.

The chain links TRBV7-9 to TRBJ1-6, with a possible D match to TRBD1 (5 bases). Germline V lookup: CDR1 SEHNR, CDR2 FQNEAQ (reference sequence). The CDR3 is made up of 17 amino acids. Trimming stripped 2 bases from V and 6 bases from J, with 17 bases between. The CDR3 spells CASSLTRGGSSNSPLHF. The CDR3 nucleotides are TGTGCCAGCAGCTTAACCCGGGGGGGATCGAGTAATTCACCCCTCCACTTT.

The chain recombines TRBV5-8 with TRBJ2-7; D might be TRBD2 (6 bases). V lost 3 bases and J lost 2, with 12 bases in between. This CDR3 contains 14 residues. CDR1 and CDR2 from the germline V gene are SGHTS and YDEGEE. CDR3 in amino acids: CASSYAGPAYEQYF. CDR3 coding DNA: TGTGCCAGCAGCTATGCGGGGCCTGCCTACGAGCAGTACTTC.

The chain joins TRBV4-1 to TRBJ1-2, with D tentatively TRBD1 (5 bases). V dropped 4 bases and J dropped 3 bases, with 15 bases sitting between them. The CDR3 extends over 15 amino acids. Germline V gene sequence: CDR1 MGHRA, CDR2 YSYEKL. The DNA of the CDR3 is TGCGCCAGCAGCCGGGGCCGTGGATCCGACTATGGCTACACCTTC. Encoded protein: CASSRGRGSDYGYTF.

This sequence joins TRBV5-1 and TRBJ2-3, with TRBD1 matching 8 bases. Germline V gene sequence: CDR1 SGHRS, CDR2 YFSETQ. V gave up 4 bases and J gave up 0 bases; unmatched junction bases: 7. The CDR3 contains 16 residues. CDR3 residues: CASSQGTGSSTDTQYF. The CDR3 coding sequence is TGCGCCAGCAGCCAAGGGACAGGTTCTAGCACAGATACGCAGTATTTT.

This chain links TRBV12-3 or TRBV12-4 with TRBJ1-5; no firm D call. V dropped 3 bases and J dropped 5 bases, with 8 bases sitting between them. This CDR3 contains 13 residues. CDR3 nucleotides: TGTGCCAGCAGTTTGGCAGAATATCAGCCCCAGCATTTT. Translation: CASSLAEYQPQHF.